The entry below gives a single T cell receptor beta chain sequence along with its context. Libraries were prepared by immunoSEQ multiplex PCR; TCRdb keeps only in-frame clonotypes and omits some of them. The sample holds some 70,000 clones; about 80% are singletons and the top ten take roughly 4%. This sample is part of a study of radiotherapy plus CTLA-4 blockade in lung cancer. Receiving focal radiation plus CTLA-4 blockade with ipilimumab were patients who had chemo-refractory metastatic non-small-cell lung cancer. This CDR3 region has 16 residues. After removal of 1 base from V and 2 bases from J, the junction contained 5 bases not matched to a gene. From germline, CDR1 is SGHTA and CDR2 FQGNSA.

This sequence originates from a human donor with non-small cell lung cancer who had a partial response to radiotherapy plus ipilimumab. The J gene is TRBJ2-5, the V gene TRBV7-2, with 9 bases that match TRBD2. This material consisted of peripheral blood, taken from a patient treated with radiotherapy plus ipilimumab. The CDR3 reads CASSLGSSGTQETQYF. The CDR3 DNA reads TGTGCCAGCAGCTTAGGCTCTAGCGGGACGCAAGAGACCCAGTACTTC. Together with reference TRBV7-2 and TRBJ2-5, the CDR3 gives the full variable domain: GAGVSQSPSNKVTEKGKDVELRCDPISGHTALYWYRQSLGQGLEFLIYFQGNSAPDKSGLPSDRFSAERTGGSVSTLTIQRTQQEDSAVYLCASSLGSSGTQETQYFGPGTRLLVL.